Listed below are T cell receptor beta chains from one sample, sequenced in a study of sequential checkpoint blockade in melanoma. The repertoire was sequenced with immunoSEQ multiplex PCR; TCRdb's copy has only in-frame clones and lacks some. The sample yields 13,000 or so clones, over 60% seen once. Sequencing was performed on CD8+ T cells sorted from blood (inferred from file names), taken from a patient given nivolumab and ipilimumab in sequence. The receptors stem from a human donor with melanoma. Both conserved end residues are part of each CDR3. A D gene is named only where the DNA matches it firmly. For some rows the clone size is stated as once, few or many, or as a class when expanded; others skip it.

.,.,TRBV11-2,TRBJ2-7,TGTGCCAGCAGCTCATCAACAGAATACGAGCAGTACTTC,CASSSSTEYEQYF
.,.,TRBV6-1,TRBJ1-5,TGTGCCAGCAGTGAAAGGCCAGAGCGTCAGCCCCAGCATTTT,CASSERPERQPQHF
.,few,TRBV6-6,TRBJ1-3,TGTGCCAGTAAGGAGCCCGTCTCCTCTGGAAACACCATATATTTT,CASKEPVSSGNTIYF
.,.,TRBV9,TRBJ1-1,TGTGCCAGCAGGCCAGGCATCATGAACACTGAAGCTTTCTTT,CASRPGIMNTEAFF
.,.,TRBV29-1,TRBJ2-7,TGCAGCGTTTCCTCTTCGTACGAGCAGTACTTC,CSVSSSYEQYF
TRBD1,few,TRBV6-1,TRBJ1-2,TGTGCCAGCAGGGGACAGGTGATAAACTATGGCTACACCTTC,CASRGQVINYGYTF
.,few,TRBV7-2,TRBJ2-7,TGTGCCAGCAGCCCGGTTTGGGGAGATGCCTGGGAGCAGTACTTC,CASSPVWGDAWEQYF
.,few,TRBV6-6,TRBJ1-4,TGTGCCAGCAGTTCACAACGGGGGGGTACTAATGAAAAACTGTTTTTT,CASSSQRGGTNEKLFF
.,.,TRBV5-1,TRBJ2-7,TGCGCCAGCAGCTACGTCGGAGGGGATAGTGGGGAGCAGTACTTC,CASSYVGGDSGEQYF
.,.,TRBV7-6,TRBJ1-5,TGTGCCAGCAGCCCCGGGACACGCACTTATAGCAATCAGCCCCAGCATTTT,CASSPGTRTYSNQPQHF
.,.,TRBV19,TRBJ2-2,TGTGCCACCCGCAGGGGCGGGGAGCTGTTTTTT,CATRRGGELFF
TRBD2,.,TRBV2,TRBJ2-7,TGTGCCAGCAGGGGGCCGACTAGCGGGCATACTTTGGAGCAGTACTTC,CASRGPTSGHTLEQYF
.,.,TRBV9,TRBJ2-1,TGTGCCAGCAGCGTAGATCCTATATTACGGAATGAGCAGTTCTTC,CASSVDPILRNEQFF
TRBD2,.,TRBV9,TRBJ2-5,TGTGCCAGCAGCGTAGGGGAGGGACGGCAAGTCTCGTCCAGAAAGCAGTACTTC,CASSVGEGRQVSSRKQYF
TRBD1,.,TRBV7-9,TRBJ2-7,TGTGCCAGCAGCCCCCCGGACAGGGCCTACGAGCAGTACTTC,CASSPPDRAYEQYF
TRBD1,.,TRBV6-1,TRBJ2-7,TGTGCCAGCAGTGGATTTGGACAGGCCTACTCCTACGAGCAGTACTTC,CASSGFGQAYSYEQYF
.,few,TRBV29-1,TRBJ2-7,TGCAGCGTGATGGGCCCGGGACAAATATACGAGCAGTACTTC,CSVMGPGQIYEQYF
TRBD1,.,TRBV4-3,TRBJ2-7,TGCGCCAGCAGCCCCAATCCGGGACAGGCGTCCTACGAGCAGTACTTC,CASSPNPGQASYEQYF
TRBD1,.,TRBV5-4,TRBJ2-5,TGTGCCAGCAGCTTTGGGACAGGGGGAACGGGAGAGCAGTACTTC,CASSFGTGGTGEQYF
.,.,TRBV15,TRBJ2-1,TGCGCCACCAGCAATTTACAGGGTTCCTACAATGAGCAGTTCTTC,CATSNLQGSYNEQFF
.,.,TRBV19,TRBJ2-7,TGTGCCAGTAGTATTTCCCGTAGCGGCCTTAGCTCCTACGAGCAGTACTTC,CASSISRSGLSSYEQYF
TRBD1,once,TRBV7-9,TRBJ1-1,TGTGCCAGCAGCTTAGCGGACAGGGGGGACGAAAACACTGAAGCTTTCTTT,CASSLADRGDENTEAFF
TRBD1,few,TRBV5-1,TRBJ2-1,TGCGCCAGCAGCTTTGACAGGGGTTACAATGAGCAGTTCTTC,CASSFDRGYNEQFF
.,.,TRBV7-8,TRBJ1-2,TGTGCCAGCAGCTCAGACGGGACTCCCCATGGCTACACCTTC,CASSSDGTPHGYTF
.,.,TRBV7-6,TRBJ1-1,TGTGCCAGCAGCCCGGGGGGGGTGAACACTGAAGCTTTCTTT,CASSPGGVNTEAFF
.,.,TRBV7-7,TRBJ2-7,TGTGCTAGCAGCTTAGGGGAGGAAGGAAGGCAGTACTTC,CASSLGEEGRQYF
TRBD1,.,TRBV30,TRBJ1-3,TGTGCCTGGGATCCGACAGGGGACTCTGGAAACACCATATATTTT,CAWDPTGDSGNTIYF
.,.,TRBV11-2,TRBJ2-7,TGTGCCAGCAGCCGGGCGGGTGGACGCTACGAGCAGTACTTC,CASSRAGGRYEQYF
TRBD1,.,TRBV7-3,TRBJ2-2,TGTGCCAGCAGTTTACAGGGGACAACCACCGGGGAGCTGTTTTTT,CASSLQGTTTGELFF